This is a list of T cell receptor beta chains from one sample in a study of blood T cell repertoires in COVID-19. The assay was immunoSEQ multiplex PCR, and TCRdb's table has in-frame clones only and misses some. Of some 340,000 clones in the sample, approximately 91% were seen once. Sequencing was performed on PBMCs or T cells enriched from blood (not recorded which). The receptors shown here come from a woman aged 25 to 39 who had been exposed to COVID-19. Each CDR3 is given with its conserved first and last residue. Each record gives: CDR3 DNA, CDR3 protein, clone size, V gene, D gene, J gene. D genes are given only for firm matches. A clone size is listed for some rows: how often the clone was seen (once, few, many), or a class if it is expanded.

DNA: TGTGCCGTGGGGGGAGCACCCACCAACACCGGGGAGCTGTTTTTT
CDR3: CAVGGAPTNTGELFF
size: -
V: TRBV6-5
D: -
J: TRBJ2-2

DNA: TGTGCCAGCAGCGTAGGGGCCCTAGCGGGGCAAGAGACCCAGTACTTC
CDR3: CASSVGALAGQETQYF
size: once
V: TRBV9
D: TRBD2
J: TRBJ2-5

DNA: TGTGCCTGGAGAGTCCGTGACAGGAGAGGCGGCTACACCTTC
CDR3: CAWRVRDRRGGYTF
size: once
V: TRBV30
D: -
J: TRBJ1-2

DNA: TGTGCCAGCAGTCCCACAGGGACCGGGGAGCTGTTTTTT
CDR3: CASSPTGTGELFF
size: -
V: TRBV5-6
D: -
J: TRBJ2-2

DNA: TGTGCCAGCAGTGTAGCGGGGGGCCCCGGTGAGCAGTTCTTC
CDR3: CASSVAGGPGEQFF
size: -
V: TRBV25-1
D: TRBD2
J: TRBJ2-1

DNA: TGTGCCACCAGGAAAGGCGCAGGGAATCAGCCCCAGCATTTT
CDR3: CATRKGAGNQPQHF
size: -
V: TRBV15
D: -
J: TRBJ1-5

DNA: TGTGCCAGCAGCACTAGGACCGTGAACACTGAAGCTTTCTTT
CDR3: CASSTRTVNTEAFF
size: many
V: TRBV5-4
D: -
J: TRBJ1-1

DNA: TGTGCCAGCAGCCAAGGGCGGGGGGACCAAGAGACCCAGTACTTC
CDR3: CASSQGRGDQETQYF
size: -
V: TRBV3-1/TRBV3-2
D: TRBD2
J: TRBJ2-5

DNA: TGCAGCGTGGCGGCAGGGTATGGAAACACCATATATTTT
CDR3: CSVAAGYGNTIYF
size: -
V: TRBV29-1
D: -
J: TRBJ1-3

DNA: TGTGCCAGCAGTCAAGGGACAGGGGTCTCCTACGAGCAGTACTTC
CDR3: CASSQGTGVSYEQYF
size: once
V: TRBV7-9
D: TRBD1
J: TRBJ2-7

DNA: TGTGCCATCCGCTATTTCGGCGAGCAGTACTTC
CDR3: CAIRYFGEQYF
size: once
V: TRBV10-3
D: -
J: TRBJ2-7

DNA: TGTGCCAGCAGTCCGACGTCAGGGGATGGCTACACCTTC
CDR3: CASSPTSGDGYTF
size: -
V: TRBV6-5
D: -
J: TRBJ1-2

DNA: TGTGCCAGCAGTTTATCAGCCGGGGTGAATCAGCCCCAGCATTTT
CDR3: CASSLSAGVNQPQHF
size: -
V: TRBV27
D: -
J: TRBJ1-5

DNA: TGTGCCAGCAGCTCAGACAGGATATATGGCTACACCTTC
CDR3: CASSSDRIYGYTF
size: -
V: TRBV7-9
D: -
J: TRBJ1-2

DNA: TGTGCCAGCAGTTTCCAACCCGGGGACCAAGAGACCCAGTACTTC
CDR3: CASSFQPGDQETQYF
size: once
V: TRBV6-5
D: -
J: TRBJ2-5

DNA: TGTGCCAGCAGTTACTCGAGGACGGGGACAGGAAACACCATATATTTT
CDR3: CASSYSRTGTGNTIYF
size: -
V: TRBV6-5
D: -
J: TRBJ1-3

DNA: TGTGCCTGGGGACAGACTCAAGAGACCCAGTACTTC
CDR3: CAWGQTQETQYF
size: -
V: TRBV30
D: -
J: TRBJ2-5

DNA: TGTGCCAGCAGTTTGACCCCAAGACAGAGCACAGATACGCAGTATTTT
CDR3: CASSLTPRQSTDTQYF
size: -
V: TRBV27
D: -
J: TRBJ2-3

DNA: TGTGCCACCAGCAGAGATAAAATGGGGCCCACTGAAGCTTTCTTT
CDR3: CATSRDKMGPTEAFF
size: -
V: TRBV15
D: -
J: TRBJ1-1

DNA: TGTGCCAGCAGACGCCGGGGGGCCATCGGCTATGGCTACACCTTC
CDR3: CASRRRGAIGYGYTF
size: -
V: TRBV6-5
D: -
J: TRBJ1-2

DNA: TGTGCCAGCCCCGAGATACCCACCTACAATGAGCAGTTCTTC
CDR3: CASPEIPTYNEQFF
size: -
V: TRBV5-8
D: -
J: TRBJ2-1

DNA: TGTGCCAGCAGCGGACAGGGACAGGGCCCCTACAATGAGCAGTTCTTC
CDR3: CASSGQGQGPYNEQFF
size: few
V: TRBV7-2
D: TRBD1
J: TRBJ2-1

DNA: TGTGCCAGCAGAAGAGGGGGTCTCGGGGACGAGCAGTACTTC
CDR3: CASRRGGLGDEQYF
size: -
V: TRBV7-9
D: -
J: TRBJ2-7

DNA: TGTGCCAGCAAGAGGGAAAGTGTCCAAGCTAACTATGGCTACACCTTC
CDR3: CASKRESVQANYGYTF
size: once
V: TRBV5-4
D: -
J: TRBJ1-2

DNA: TGTGCCAGCAGCTCCCAAAATGAGCAGTTCTTC
CDR3: CASSSQNEQFF
size: -
V: TRBV7-3
D: -
J: TRBJ2-1

DNA: TGTGCCAGCTCACCACCTTCTGGACTAGCGGCCCAAGAGACCCAGTACTTC
CDR3: CASSPPSGLAAQETQYF
size: -
V: TRBV18
D: TRBD2
J: TRBJ2-5

DNA: TGTGCCAGCAGCGTGACACTGGAAAAACTGTTTTTT
CDR3: CASSVTLEKLFF
size: -
V: TRBV2
D: -
J: TRBJ1-4

DNA: TGTGCCAGCAGTTCTACCCGGCAGCCCCGGCCGGGGATCTCCTACAATGAGCAGTTCTTC
CDR3: CASSSTRQPRPGISYNEQFF
size: once
V: TRBV28
D: -
J: TRBJ2-1

DNA: TGTGCCAGCAGTTACAGGGCGAGTCAGCCCCAGCATTTT
CDR3: CASSYRASQPQHF
size: -
V: TRBV12-3/TRBV12-4
D: -
J: TRBJ1-5

DNA: TGTGCCAGCACCCTGATCGGACATTACCAAGAGACCCAGTACTTC
CDR3: CASTLIGHYQETQYF
size: -
V: TRBV5-6
D: -
J: TRBJ2-5

DNA: TGTGCCAGCAGCTTAGCGAGCGGGACTGAAGCTTTCTTT
CDR3: CASSLASGTEAFF
size: -
V: TRBV7-8
D: -
J: TRBJ1-1

DNA: TGTGCCAGCAGCTTACAACAGGGAGTCTCTGGAAACACCATATATTTT
CDR3: CASSLQQGVSGNTIYF
size: -
V: TRBV5-5
D: -
J: TRBJ1-3

DNA: TGCGCCAGCAGTGAGGAGGGATGGACAGGCCCTAGCACAGATACGCAGTATTTT
CDR3: CASSEEGWTGPSTDTQYF
size: -
V: TRBV10-2
D: TRBD1
J: TRBJ2-3

DNA: TGCGCCAGCAGTTTACAGGGGGCAGATACGCAGTATTTT
CDR3: CASSLQGADTQYF
size: -
V: TRBV5-1
D: TRBD1
J: TRBJ2-3

DNA: TGTGCCAGCGTCGGGGGGAAAAAACTGTTTTTT
CDR3: CASVGGKKLFF
size: -
V: TRBV6-5
D: -
J: TRBJ1-4

DNA: TGTGCCAGCAGCTTAGATCGACAGGGGCTTAACTATGGCTACACCTTC
CDR3: CASSLDRQGLNYGYTF
size: -
V: TRBV11-1
D: TRBD1
J: TRBJ1-2

DNA: TGTGCCACCAGTGACCAGGGGATTGGGTGGAATGGCTACACCTTC
CDR3: CATSDQGIGWNGYTF
size: -
V: TRBV24-1
D: -
J: TRBJ1-2

DNA: TGCAGTGCTAGTAGGGGGCTCGGCAATCAGCCCCAGCATTTT
CDR3: CSASRGLGNQPQHF
size: -
V: TRBV20-1
D: TRBD1
J: TRBJ1-5

DNA: TGTGCCAGCAGTCACAGGGATTACAATGAGCAGTTCTTC
CDR3: CASSHRDYNEQFF
size: -
V: TRBV6-5
D: -
J: TRBJ2-1

DNA: TGTGCCAGCAGCTTCCGTCCCGACAGGGAAACTGGAAACACCATATATTTT
CDR3: CASSFRPDRETGNTIYF
size: -
V: TRBV7-2
D: TRBD1
J: TRBJ1-3

DNA: TGCAGTGCTAGAGAGCGGGGGAGAGAGTATTTT
CDR3: CSARERGREYF
size: -
V: TRBV20-1
D: TRBD2
J: TRBJ2-3

DNA: TGTGCCGGTAGTAGCCGCGTTCGGCAGGGGGCCGGTAATTCACCCCTCCACTTT
CDR3: CAGSSRVRQGAGNSPLHF
size: -
V: TRBV19
D: TRBD1
J: TRBJ1-6

DNA: TGTGCCAGCGAACAGGGACGGCATAATTCACCCCTCCACTTT
CDR3: CASEQGRHNSPLHF
size: -
V: TRBV6-6
D: -
J: TRBJ1-6

DNA: TGTGCCAGCAGTGAAGATTTAGACTGGTATAGCAATCAGCCCCAGCATTTT
CDR3: CASSEDLDWYSNQPQHF
size: -
V: TRBV2
D: -
J: TRBJ1-5

DNA: TGTGCCAGCTCACAGGGACACCGCAATCAGCCCCAGCATTTT
CDR3: CASSQGHRNQPQHF
size: few
V: TRBV18
D: -
J: TRBJ1-5

DNA: TGTGCCTGGAGTGTAGTAGACAATCAGCCCCAGCATTTT
CDR3: CAWSVVDNQPQHF
size: -
V: TRBV30
D: -
J: TRBJ1-5

DNA: TGTGCCAGCAGTTACCCGGACAGGGGGCGTGGAGGTCAGCCCCAGCATTTT
CDR3: CASSYPDRGRGGQPQHF
size: -
V: TRBV6-2/TRBV6-3
D: TRBD1
J: TRBJ1-5

DNA: TGTGCCAGCAGCTTGTTTGGGACAGGCCCCGCGGTCGAGCAGTTCTTC
CDR3: CASSLFGTGPAVEQFF
size: -
V: TRBV5-5
D: TRBD1
J: TRBJ2-1

DNA: TGTGCCAGCGGCCACGGAAACACCATATATTTT
CDR3: CASGHGNTIYF
size: -
V: TRBV11-2
D: -
J: TRBJ1-3

DNA: TGTGCCAGCACCATCGGTAATAGCAATCAGCCCCAGCATTTT
CDR3: CASTIGNSNQPQHF
size: -
V: TRBV6-5
D: -
J: TRBJ1-5

DNA: TGTGCCACCAGCAGAGTCGCGGGACTGGTTAACAATGAGCAGTTCTTC
CDR3: CATSRVAGLVNNEQFF
size: -
V: TRBV15
D: -
J: TRBJ2-1

DNA: TGTGCCAGCAGTTACTGGGGGACAACCACAGATACGCAGTATTTT
CDR3: CASSYWGTTTDTQYF
size: -
V: TRBV6-6
D: -
J: TRBJ2-3

DNA: TGTGCCAGCAGCTCTTCTAGGGAGGCGAGCTATGGCTACACCTTC
CDR3: CASSSSREASYGYTF
size: -
V: TRBV7-3
D: -
J: TRBJ1-2

DNA: TGTGCCAGCAGCTTGGGGCCTCCACGCTCCAATTCACCCCTCCACTTT
CDR3: CASSLGPPRSNSPLHF
size: once
V: TRBV5-4
D: -
J: TRBJ1-6

DNA: TGCGCCAGCAGCCAACCGACAGGGGCTAACTATGGCTACACCTTC
CDR3: CASSQPTGANYGYTF
size: -
V: TRBV4-1
D: TRBD1
J: TRBJ1-2

DNA: TGTGCCAGCAGTGACCACTTCGGGGTCCGTGAGGGCACAGATACGCAGTATTTT
CDR3: CASSDHFGVREGTDTQYF
size: -
V: TRBV25-1
D: -
J: TRBJ2-3